This T cell receptor beta chain appears in the sequencing data of a study of blood T cell repertoires in COVID-19. About the study: Sites in the United States, Italy and Spain provided acute and convalescent COVID-19 samples. T cells, B-cell-depleted T cells, or PBMCs provided the cDNA or gDNA that served as material.

Authors' data handling: Amplifying reference gene primers gave estimates of nucleated cell counts. The assay was immunoSEQ multiplex PCR, and TCRdb's table has in-frame clones only and misses some. The V and J calls and clone size come from that table; D and trimming were worked out from the DNA. The data contain 150,000 to 200,000 clones, roughly 73% of them seen just once; the ten biggest clones take up 2.5% to 3.5%. Sequenced: peripheral blood. This clonotype originated in a man between 65 and 79 years old with acute or convalescent COVID-19.

CDR3 nucleotides: TGTGCCAGCAGGACATTCACGAACACTGAAGCTTTCTTT. It yields the protein CASRTFTNTEAFF. This chain connects TRBV7-2 to TRBJ1-1; D not certain. V shed 6 bases and J shed 1 base, with 9 bases lying between them. Germline values: CDR1 SGHTA, CDR2 FQGNSA. CDR3 length: 13 amino acids. Together with reference TRBV7-2 and TRBJ1-1, the CDR3 gives the full variable domain: GAGVSQSPSNKVTEKGKDVELRCDPISGHTALYWYRQSLGQGLEFLIYFQGNSAPDKSGLPSDRFSAERTGGSVSTLTIQRTQQEDSAVYLCASRTFTNTEAFFGQGTRLTVV.